The 17 T cell receptor beta chains presented below share a single source sample, sequenced in a study of blood T cells in healthy people across ages. Through a sample-barcoded 5' primer and a J-beta primer mix, a second PCR was run for roughly 7 to 11 cycles. MiXCR, run by TCRdb on the 5' RACE reads, gives a single entry per CDR3 protein. Of fewer than 600,000 distinct CDR3 sequences detected, around a quarter appear once; the ten largest clones hold 3% to 4%. This same sample was also part of a study on T cells of mothers and their children.

The material sequenced was blood. The receptors originated from a boy aged 2 to 10 in good health.

This clonotype was seen repeatedly, ten times or more. The V and J genes are TRBV20-1 and TRBJ1-5, with D tentatively TRBD1 (6 bases). The V end lost 3 bases, the J end lost 2 bases, and 17 bases lay between the germline ends. CDR1 is DFQATT and CDR2 is SNEGSKA in the germline V gene (reference sequence). The CDR3 length is 16 residues. Written as DNA, the CDR3 is TGCAGTGCTAGCGGTAGGGGGAGGGAGGGCAATCAGCCCCAGCATTTT. This translates into CSASGRGREGNQPQHF.

This chain joins TRBV20-1 and TRBJ2-1; D remains ambiguous. Trimming stripped 4 bases from V and 0 bases from J, with 13 bases between. Germline-derived CDR1 and CDR2 are DFQATT and SNEGSKA (reference sequence). This CDR3 comprises 15 residues. CDR3 protein: CSATTDMSSYNEQFF. The CDR3 region has the DNA TGCAGTGCTACGACTGATATGAGCTCCTACAATGAGCAGTTCTTC.

This clonotype was detected only a few times. One end of the junction fails to match germline, which may point to a read error. V usage is TRBV30 and J usage is TRBJ1-2, with a weak D call TRBD1 (5 bases). CDR3 length: 12 residues. CDR1 is GTSNPN, CDR2 SVGIG, per germline (reference sequence). CDR3 residues: CAWSVSGAGYTF. The CDR3 bases are TGCGCCTGGAGTGTAAGCGGGGCCGGCTACACCTTC.

This clonotype was detected once. The chain combines TRBV11-1 with TRBJ2-6; D is possibly TRBD1 or TRBD2 (5 bases each). This CDR3 is built from 17 residues. Germline CDR1 and CDR2: SGHAT and FQDESV (reference sequence). Trimming took off 4 bases at V and 0 bases at J, with 13 bases between the two ends. Written as DNA, the CDR3 is TGTGCCAGCAGCTCCTTCAGGGACGACTCTGGGGCCAACGTCCTGACTTTC. Translation: CASSSFRDDSGANVLTF.

This clonotype was observed a few times. The chain employs TRBV4-2 and TRBJ1-5; 7 nucleotides match TRBD1. Losses at the gene ends were 2 bases for V and 3 bases for J; bases not matched to a gene: 4. CDR1 and CDR2 (germline): LGHNA, YNFKEQ. The CDR3 totals 15 residues. CDR3 bases: TGTGCCAGCAGCCAACGTACAGGGGCCAATCAGCCCCAGCATTTT. It encodes CASSQRTGANQPQHF.

The V gene is TRBV19, the J gene TRBJ1-5; maybe TRBD1 (5 bases). In germline, CDR1 is LNHDA, CDR2 SQIVND (reference sequence). The V gene lost 5 bases and the J gene lost 5 bases, with 13 bases spanning the gap. This CDR3 contains 14 residues. The CDR3 spells CASSDRDRDQPQHF. The CDR3 nucleotides are TGTGCCAGTAGTGACCGGGACCGAGATCAGCCCCAGCATTTT.

The chain is built from TRBV5-1 and TRBJ2-2; D gene uncertain. V dropped 2 bases and J dropped 9 bases, with 8 bases sitting between them. The CDR3 is 12 amino acids. From germline, CDR1 is SGHRS and CDR2 YFSETQ. In DNA, the CDR3 is TGCGCCAGCAGCTTAGGAGCACGGGAGCTGTTTTTT. It yields the protein CASSLGARELFF.

This clonotype was observed a handful of times. The rearrangement uses TRBV6-5 and TRBJ2-1; 7 nucleotides agree with TRBD1. The V segment lost 2 bases and the J segment 3 bases; nucleotides outside the gene matches: 4. Germline V lookup: CDR1 MNHEY, CDR2 SVGAGI. The CDR3 contains 15 residues. CDR3: CASSYTGTDYNEQFF. The CDR3 nucleotides read TGTGCCAGCAGTTACACAGGGACAGACTACAATGAGCAGTTCTTC.

The V and J genes are TRBV25-1 and TRBJ1-1, with D unclear. With 2 bases removed from V and 10 bases from J, the gap between germline ends came to 14 bases. Germline CDR1 and CDR2: MGHDK and SYGVNS. The CDR3 length is 13 residues. The CDR3 nucleotides read TGTGCCAGCAGTGAAGGGTTTGGGGTGCGAGCTTTCTTT. Protein sequence: CASSEGFGVRAFF. The variable domain in full, with the rest retrieved from reference TRBV25-1 and TRBJ1-1, is EADIYQTPRYLVIGTGKKITLECSQTMGHDKMYWYQQDPGMELHLIHYSYGVNSTEKGDLSSESTVSRIRTEHFPLTLESARPSHTSQYLCASSEGFGVRAFFGQGTRLTVV.

V is TRBV5-5 and J is TRBJ2-7; D assignment may be TRBD1 or TRBD2 (6 bases each). V was clipped by 1 base and J by 2 bases, with 10 bases between them. Per the germline V gene, CDR1 is SGHKS and CDR2 is YYEKEE (reference sequence). The CDR3 spans 14 residues. The CDR3 here is CASSLRGRAYEQYF. The CDR3 nucleotides are TGTGCCAGCAGCTTGCGGGGGCGGGCCTACGAGCAGTACTTC.

This clonotype has just a few counts. The chain has TRBV7-2 and TRBJ2-5; 10 nucleotides match TRBD1. After removal of 6 bases from V and 6 bases from J, the junction contained 10 bases not matched to a gene. The CDR3 loop spans 15 amino acids. Germline CDR1 SGHTA, CDR2 FQGNSA. For the CDR3, the DNA is TGTGCCAGCAGTGCTAGGACAGGGGGGGAGAAGACCCAGTACTTC. Protein: CASSARTGGEKTQYF. The complete variable domain, with remaining parts taken from reference TRBV7-2 and TRBJ2-5, reads GAGVSQSPSNKVTEKGKDVELRCDPISGHTALYWYRQSLGQGLEFLIYFQGNSAPDKSGLPSDRFSAERTGGSVSTLTIQRTQQEDSAVYLCASSARTGGEKTQYFGPGTRLLVL.

This clonotype was seen a single time. The CDR3 here is CASSHLAGVFNEQFF. In nucleotides, the CDR3 is TGTGCCAGCAGTCACCTAGCGGGAGTATTTAATGAGCAGTTCTTC. The V gene is TRBV27, the J gene TRBJ2-1; 10 bases line up with TRBD2. Per the germline V gene, CDR1 is MNHEY and CDR2 is SMNVEV (reference sequence). Losses at the gene ends were 5 bases for V and 7 bases for J; bases not matched to a gene: 8. The CDR3 length is 15 residues.

The CDR3 DNA follows: TGTGCCAGCAGCGTACGAGGACTAAGCATAGACACCATATATTTT. Protein: CASSVRGLSIDTIYF. The chain carries TRBV9 and TRBJ1-3; D is unclear. V lost 1 base and J lost 8, with 16 bases in between. Germline CDR1 and CDR2: SGDLS and YYNGEE. The CDR3 spans 15 residues. Based on the CDR3 plus reference TRBV9 and TRBJ1-3, the full variable domain is DSGVTQTPKHLITATGQRVTLRCSPRSGDLSVYWYQQSLDQGLQFLIQYYNGEERAKGNILERFSAQQFPDLHSELNLSSLELGDSALYFCASSVRGLSIDTIYFGEGSWLTVV.

This chain links TRBV2 with TRBJ1-1; the D gene is possibly TRBD1 (5 bases). CDR1 is SNHLY and CDR2 is FYNNEI in the germline V gene. Trimming removed 2 bases at V and 4 bases at J, with 14 bases between. This CDR3 region has 15 residues. Here the CDR3 reads CASSERTMGSTEAFF. CDR3 nucleotide sequence: TGTGCCAGCAGTGAAAGGACAATGGGGTCCACTGAAGCTTTCTTT.

This clonotype occurred once. This chain links TRBV20-1 with TRBJ2-1; TRBD2 matches at 10 bases. The CDR3 totals 18 residues. Per germline, CDR1 DFQATT and CDR2 SNEGSKA (reference sequence). Trimming at V came to 3 bases and at J to 4 bases, leaving 15 bases not matched to a gene. The CDR3 DNA reads TGCAGTGCTAGTTCAGAGACTTCAAGCGGGAGGGTATACAATGAGCAGTTCTTC. This sequence encodes CSASSETSSGRVYNEQFF.

Turning to this clonotype: A much larger clone lies a single base off, so this may be a read error. The rearrangement joins TRBV7-2 to TRBJ2-7, with 10 bases aligning to TRBD1. Germline-derived CDR1 and CDR2 are SGHTA and FQGNSA. The CDR3 spans 14 residues. The trim removed 3 bases at V and 3 bases at J, leaving 2 bases unmatched. The CDR3 sequence is CASSFGTGVYEQYF. The CDR3 nucleotides are TGTGCCAGCAGCTTCGGGACAGGGGTCTACGAGCAGTACTTC.

This sequence joins TRBV28 and TRBJ2-7; D is unclear. This CDR3 has 13 amino acids. Germline values: CDR1 MDHEN, CDR2 SYDVKM. Trimming cost V 1 base and J 3 bases, with 7 bases left between them. The CDR3: CASSLYVLYEQYF. CDR3 bases: TGTGCCAGCAGTTTATATGTACTCTACGAGCAGTACTTC.